This T cell receptor (beta chain) was retrieved from a study of blood T cell repertoires in COVID-19. Study as a whole: The United States, Italy and Spain supplied acute and convalescent COVID-19 samples. The cDNA or gDNA used as material had been derived from T cells, B-cell-depleted T cells, or PBMCs.

Germline loops: CDR1 LGHNA, CDR2 YSLEER. Losses at the gene ends were 8 bases for V and 3 bases for J; bases not matched to a gene: 8. The CDR3 sequence is 15 residues long. Methods used by the authors: Amplification with reference gene primers provided the estimates of nucleated cell counts. Here immunoSEQ multiplex PCR was the method, and the copy in TCRdb shows in-frame clones only, minus some. V, J and clone size are those of that table, while D and trimming were read from the DNA. The sample has 150,000 to 160,000 clones; approximately 82% are singletons. This clone was counted between two and nine times.

The chain employs TRBV4-3 and TRBJ1-4; 8 bases are a match to TRBD1. The sequenced sample consisted of peripheral blood. The source of this sequence is a woman aged 50 to 60 with acute or convalescent COVID-19. CDR3 nucleotide sequence: TGCGCCAGCCGGGGCGACAGGGGCGCTAATGAAAAACTGTTTTTT. This gives the protein CASRGDRGANEKLFF.